Each of the 17 T cell receptor beta chains below was sequenced from the same sample in a study of blood T cell repertoires in COVID-19. Libraries were prepared by immunoSEQ multiplex PCR; TCRdb keeps only in-frame clonotypes and omits some of them. There are a few hundred thousand clones in the sample; around 83% occur only once, and about 8.1% lies in the top ten. Sequences were obtained from peripheral blood. All receptors come from an older man with acute or convalescent COVID-19.

The chain combines TRBV19 with TRBJ1-1, with D possibly matching TRBD1 (5 bases). Germline CDR1 reads LNHDA; CDR2 reads SQIVND (reference sequence). This CDR3 region has 16 residues. The V and J ends lost 3 bases and 0 bases respectively, with 14 bases between them. The CDR3 nucleotides are TGTGCCAGTAGTATGGGGCAGGGTCGGTTGAACACTGAAGCTTTCTTT. Translation: CASSMGQGRLNTEAFF.

V gene TRBV11-2 combines with J gene TRBJ2-7; D possibly corresponds to TRBD2 (6 bases). This CDR3 has 16 amino acids. Trimming shortened V by 0 bases and J by 3 bases, and 15 bases separated the two germline ends. Germline V CDR1 and CDR2: SGHAT, FQNNGV. Here the CDR3 DNA reads TGTGCCAGCAGCTTAGATCATGGAGGGGTGGGCTACGAGCAGTACTTC. As protein: CASSLDHGGVGYEQYF.

The genes are TRBV5-1 and TRBJ1-1; D might be TRBD1 (5 bases). V was cut by 2 bases and J by 0 bases, with 11 bases left in between. Germline V CDR1 and CDR2: SGHRS, YFSETQ. CDR3 length: 15 residues. CDR3 bases: TGCGCCAGCAGCTTTTACGAGACAGTGAACACTGAAGCTTTCTTT. Translated: CASSFYETVNTEAFF.

The rearrangement joins TRBV24-1 to TRBJ2-5, with no clear D. The CDR3 consists of 15 residues. With 3 bases removed from V and 4 bases from J, the gap between germline ends came to 14 bases. Germline values: CDR1 KGHDR, CDR2 SFDVKD. The CDR3 nucleotides read TGTGCCACCAGTGATAGATCCACCCAGCGAGAGACCCAGTACTTC. This translates into CATSDRSTQRETQYF.

The V call is TRBV24-1, the J call TRBJ2-7; 7 bases line up with TRBD2. The CDR3 totals 14 residues. The V segment lost 9 bases and the J segment 0 bases; nucleotides outside the gene matches: 7. Per germline, CDR1 KGHDR and CDR2 SFDVKD. The CDR3 is CATSLSGNSYEQYF. The CDR3 DNA reads TGTGCCACCTCTCTAAGCGGGAACTCCTACGAGCAGTACTTC.

This rearrangement joins TRBV27 to TRBJ2-7; 10 bases are a match to TRBD2. The CDR3 has 17 amino acids. In germline, CDR1 is MNHEY, CDR2 SMNVEV (reference sequence). With 5 bases clipped from V and 2 bases from J, the junction kept 12 bases outside the gene matches. This CDR3 is CASSTQIAGGLPYEQYF. The DNA of the CDR3 is TGTGCCAGCAGTACACAAATAGCGGGGGGACTACCCTACGAGCAGTACTTC.

This clone has a single count. Other DNA sequences in the same sample also yield this CDR3. The chain joins TRBV9 to TRBJ1-2; no firm D call. This CDR3 is built from 14 residues. CDR1 is SGDLS and CDR2 is YYNGEE in the germline V gene. Trimming shortened V by 0 bases and J by 0 bases, and 6 bases separated the two germline ends. CDR3 in DNA: TGTGCCAGCAGCGTAGGAGGCGCTAACTATGGCTACACCTTC. As protein: CASSVGGANYGYTF.

This clone has more than one count but fewer than ten. This chain joins TRBV5-1 and TRBJ2-7, with D possibly being TRBD2 (6 bases). Germline loops: CDR1 SGHRS, CDR2 YFSETQ. This CDR3 comprises 14 residues. V lost 1 base and J 5 bases, leaving 13 bases between the germline ends. The CDR3 spells CASSLNPGGDEQYF. In DNA form, the CDR3 reads TGCGCCAGCAGCTTGAATCCCGGGGGTGACGAGCAGTACTTC. Supplemented by reference TRBV5-1 and TRBJ2-7, the full variable domain reads KAGVTQTPRYLIKTRGQQVTLSCSPISGHRSVSWYQQTPGQGLQFLFEYFSETQRNKGNFPGRFSGRQFSNSRSEMNVSTLELGDSALYLCASSLNPGGDEQYFGPGTRLTVT.

The J gene is TRBJ1-5, the V gene TRBV28; D is possibly TRBD1 (5 bases). This CDR3 is built from 14 residues. V was pared by 6 bases and J by 6 bases, with 15 bases between. Per germline, CDR1 MDHEN and CDR2 SYDVKM. The CDR3 nucleotides are TGTGCCAGCAGGTTAGACAGTGTGCCTCAGCCCCAGCATTTT. Translating it yields CASRLDSVPQPQHF.

This clone was observed a handful of times. This chain uses TRBV15 with TRBJ1-3; 7 positions match TRBD1. Unmatched junction bases numbered 10, after V lost 8 bases and J lost 0 bases. The germline V gene encodes CDR1 LNHNV and CDR2 YYDKDF (reference sequence). The CDR3 covers 16 residues. This CDR3 reads CATGRGRDSSGNTIYF. The DNA for the CDR3 is TGTGCCACCGGAAGGGGTAGGGACAGCTCTGGAAACACCATATATTTT.

The rearrangement joins TRBV5-1 to TRBJ1-4; D not resolved. The CDR3 runs 15 residues. Trimming shortened V by 0 bases and J by 8 bases, and 14 bases separated the two germline ends. Germline CDR1 and CDR2: SGHRS and YFSETQ. This CDR3 is CASSLGPGDVEKLFF. The CDR3 DNA follows: TGCGCCAGCAGCTTGGGACCCGGGGATGTAGAAAAACTGTTTTTT.

The V and J genes are TRBV28 and TRBJ2-2; 9 nucleotides line up with TRBD1. The ends lost 6 bases at V and 5 bases at J; junction bases unmatched: 10. The CDR3 totals 16 residues. Germline V gene data show CDR1 as MDHEN and CDR2 as SYDVKM. The CDR3 is CASSVGDRVWTGELFF. CDR3 in DNA: TGTGCCAGCAGCGTTGGGGACAGGGTATGGACCGGGGAGCTGTTTTTT.

The gene calls are TRBV19 and TRBJ2-7, with 12 nucleotides matching TRBD2. J gave up 3 bases and V 5 bases, and 5 bases lay outside the gene matches. Germline loops: CDR1 LNHDA, CDR2 SQIVND (reference sequence). The CDR3 runs 15 residues. CDR3 sequence reads: CASSPRTSGNYEQYF. CDR3 coding DNA: TGTGCCAGTAGTCCTAGGACTAGCGGGAACTACGAGCAGTACTTC.

The rearrangement joins TRBV9 to TRBJ1-2; D is unresolved. CDR3 size: 14 residues. V was clipped by 0 bases and J by 4 bases, with 10 bases between them. In germline, CDR1 is SGDLS, CDR2 YYNGEE. The CDR3 loop reads CASSVAPGIYGYTF. CDR3 nucleotide sequence: TGTGCCAGCAGCGTAGCTCCGGGGATCTATGGCTACACCTTC.

The genes are TRBV14 and TRBJ2-1, with 8 bases aligning to TRBD1. CDR1 is SGHDN and CDR2 is FVKESK in the germline V gene. J gave up 5 bases and V 4 bases, and 13 bases lay outside the gene matches. The CDR3 totals 17 residues. The CDR3 DNA reads TGTGCCAGCAGCCTACAGGGGGTTGCGGTACGTAACAATGAGCAGTTCTTC. Protein product: CASSLQGVAVRNNEQFF.

The chain carries TRBV7-2 and TRBJ2-7, with D possibly being TRBD2 (6 bases). The CDR3 loop spans 14 amino acids. Germline CDR1 reads SGHTA; CDR2 reads FQGNSA. Trimming pared 2 bases from V and 3 bases from J, leaving 11 bases between. The CDR3 DNA reads TGTGCCAGCAGCTTAACTAGCTCGGGCTACGAGCAGTACTTC. Residues: CASSLTSSGYEQYF.

This clone was counted once. The genes are TRBV6-1 and TRBJ1-1, with D unclear. The CDR3 covers 10 residues. The V end lost 1 base, the J end lost 11 bases, and 5 bases lay between the germline ends. The germline V gene has CDR1 MNHNS and CDR2 SASEGT. DNA for the CDR3: TGTGCCAGCAGTGAAGAGAGGGCTTTCTTT. It translates to CASSEERAFF.